One TCR beta chain is described in this entry. Its cognate antigen is unknown. TCR beta CDR3 amplification used RNA transcripts. RT-PCR was first run with HTBI primers, then multiplex PCR in a second round. MiXCR was run by TCRdb on the multiplex PCR reads, yielding one entry per CDR3 protein. The data show 680,000 or so distinct CDR3 sequences, about a fifth seen once. Researchers turned away patients with other autoimmune diseases, uncontrolled infections, pregnancy or lactation. CDR1 is MGHRA and CDR2 is YSYEKL in the germline V gene. Trimming stripped 9 bases from V and 5 bases from J, with 23 bases between. The CDR3 is made up of 16 amino acids. This entry comes from a study of Graves' ophthalmopathy and Graves' hyperthyroidism. General observations from the study: Discrimination between ophthalmopathy and stable hyperthyroidism by a 13-signature model showed about 85% sensitivity and almost 83% specificity.

V gene TRBV4-1 combines with J gene TRBJ1-5; maybe TRBD1 (6 bases). The TCR sequence derives from a woman younger than 35 with stable Graves' hyperthyroidism. Some clones in this sample may be carry-over from other donors' samples. Sequencing was done on a sample of peripheral blood. The DNA for the CDR3 is TGCGCCAGTAAAGCCATCGGCAGGGGTAAGGATCAGCCCCAGCATTTT. Protein sequence: CASKAIGRGKDQPQHF.